The TCR beta chain under discussion was sequenced for a study of T cell changes during pregnancy in multiple sclerosis. The length of the CDR3 is 14 residues. Losses at the gene ends were 4 bases for V and 1 base for J; bases not matched to a gene: 2. Germline CDR1 is SGHAT and CDR2 is FQDESV (reference sequence). The method was immunoSEQ multiplex PCR; TCRdb's version includes in-frame clones alone and lacks a portion of them. The table records fewer than 70,000 clones, approximately 87% of them present only once. The chain couples TRBV11-1 to TRBJ1-1; TRBD1 matches 8 bases. Input material: peripheral blood from another person, used as feeder cells. The clonotype was recovered from a human donor whose cells served as feeder cells for cultures in a pregnancy study. For the CDR3, the DNA is TGTGCCAGCAGCTCAGGGGGCCCGAACACTGAAGCTTTCTTT. This sequence encodes CASSSGGPNTEAFF.